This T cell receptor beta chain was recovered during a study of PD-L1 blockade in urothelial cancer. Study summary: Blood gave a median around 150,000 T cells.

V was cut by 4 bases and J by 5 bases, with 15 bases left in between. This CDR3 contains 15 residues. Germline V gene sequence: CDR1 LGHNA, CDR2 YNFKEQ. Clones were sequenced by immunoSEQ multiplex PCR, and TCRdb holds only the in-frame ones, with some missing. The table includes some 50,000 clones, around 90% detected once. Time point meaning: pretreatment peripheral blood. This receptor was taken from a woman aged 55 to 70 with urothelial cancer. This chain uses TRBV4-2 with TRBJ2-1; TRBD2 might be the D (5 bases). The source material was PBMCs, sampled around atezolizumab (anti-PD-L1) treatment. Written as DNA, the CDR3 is TGTGCCAGCAGCCCGACCGGGAACCCCGACAATGAGCAGTTCTTC. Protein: CASSPTGNPDNEQFF.